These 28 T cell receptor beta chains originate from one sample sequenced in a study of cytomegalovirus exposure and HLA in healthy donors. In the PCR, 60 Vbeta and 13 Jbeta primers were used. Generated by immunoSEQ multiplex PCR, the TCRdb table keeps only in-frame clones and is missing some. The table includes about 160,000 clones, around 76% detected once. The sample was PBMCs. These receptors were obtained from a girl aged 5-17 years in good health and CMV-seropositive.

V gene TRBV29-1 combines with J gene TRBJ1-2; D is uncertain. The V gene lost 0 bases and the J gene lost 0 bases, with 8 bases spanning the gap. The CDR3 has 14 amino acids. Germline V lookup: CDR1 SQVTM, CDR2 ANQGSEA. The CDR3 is CSVEELLANYGYTF. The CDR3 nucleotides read TGCAGCGTTGAAGAGCTCCTAGCTAACTATGGCTACACCTTC. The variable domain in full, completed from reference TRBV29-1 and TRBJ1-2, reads SAVISQKPSRDICQRGTSLTIQCQVDSQVTMMFWYRQQPGQSLTLIATANQGSEATYESGFVIDKFPISRPNLTFSTLTVSNMSPEDSSIYLCSVEELLANYGYTFGSGTRLTVV.

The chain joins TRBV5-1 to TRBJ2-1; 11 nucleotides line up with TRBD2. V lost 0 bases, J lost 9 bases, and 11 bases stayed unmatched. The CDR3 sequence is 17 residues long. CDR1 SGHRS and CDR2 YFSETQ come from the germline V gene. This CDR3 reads CASSLDQALAGVGEQFF. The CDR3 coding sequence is TGCGCCAGCAGCTTGGATCAGGCACTAGCGGGAGTTGGTGAGCAGTTCTTC.

The DNA of the CDR3 is TGTGCCAGCAGCCTCCGGCGGGAGGGCGGGGAGCTGTTTTTT. It codes for CASSLRREGGELFF. The chain joins TRBV7-9 to TRBJ2-2; 9 bases map to TRBD2. The germline V gene encodes CDR1 SEHNR and CDR2 FQNEAQ (reference sequence). The CDR3 loop spans 14 amino acids. V was clipped by 5 bases and J by 7 bases; unmatched bases: 5. The variable domain in full, with the rest retrieved from reference TRBV7-9 and TRBJ2-2, is DTGVSQNPRHKITKRGQNVTFRCDPISEHNRLYWYRQTLGQGPEFLTYFQNEAQLEKSRLLSDRFSAERPKGSFSTLEIQRTEQGDSAMYLCASSLRREGGELFFGEGSRLTVL.

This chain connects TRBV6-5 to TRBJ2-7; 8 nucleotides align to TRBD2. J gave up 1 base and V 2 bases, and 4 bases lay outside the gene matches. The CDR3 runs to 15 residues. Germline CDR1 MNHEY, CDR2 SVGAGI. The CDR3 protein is CASSYGSGGSYEQYF. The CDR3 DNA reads TGTGCCAGCAGTTACGGAAGCGGGGGTTCCTACGAGCAGTACTTC.

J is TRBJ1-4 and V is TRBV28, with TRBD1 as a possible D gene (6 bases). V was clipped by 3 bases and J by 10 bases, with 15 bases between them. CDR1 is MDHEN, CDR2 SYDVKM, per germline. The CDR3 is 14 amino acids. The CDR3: CASSLVQGGGKLFF. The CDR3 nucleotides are TGTGCCAGCAGTTTGGTTCAAGGGGGTGGAAAACTGTTTTTT.

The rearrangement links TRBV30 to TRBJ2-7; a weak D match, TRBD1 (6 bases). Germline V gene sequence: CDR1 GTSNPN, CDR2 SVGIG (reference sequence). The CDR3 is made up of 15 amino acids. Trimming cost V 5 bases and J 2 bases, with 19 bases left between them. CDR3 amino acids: CAWDRLPSYTYEQYF. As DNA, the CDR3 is TGTGCCTGGGACAGGCTACCCTCCTACACCTACGAGCAGTACTTC. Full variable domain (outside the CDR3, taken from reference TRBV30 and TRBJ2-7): SQTIHQWPATLVQPVGSPLSLECTVEGTSNPNLYWYRQAAGRGLQLLFYSVGIGQISSEVPQNLSASRPQDRQFILSSKKLLLSDSGFYLCAWDRLPSYTYEQYFGPGTRLTVT.

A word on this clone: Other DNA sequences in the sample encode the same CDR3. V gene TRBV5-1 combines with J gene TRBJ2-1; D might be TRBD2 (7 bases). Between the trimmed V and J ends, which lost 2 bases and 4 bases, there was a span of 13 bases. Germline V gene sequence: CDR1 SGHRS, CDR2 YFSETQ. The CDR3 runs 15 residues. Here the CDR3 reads CASSLGAGAYNEQFF. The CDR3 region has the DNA TGCGCCAGCAGCTTAGGTGCGGGGGCTTACAATGAGCAGTTCTTC.

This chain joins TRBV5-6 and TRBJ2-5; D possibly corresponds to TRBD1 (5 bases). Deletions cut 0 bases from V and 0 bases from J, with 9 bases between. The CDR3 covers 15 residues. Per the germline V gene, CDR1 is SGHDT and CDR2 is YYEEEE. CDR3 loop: CASSLVQGYQETQYF. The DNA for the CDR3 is TGTGCCAGCAGCTTGGTGCAGGGATACCAAGAGACCCAGTACTTC. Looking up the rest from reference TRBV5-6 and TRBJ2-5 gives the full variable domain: DAGVTQSPTHLIKTRGQQVTLRCSPKSGHDTVSWYQQALGQGPQFIFQYYEEEERQRGNFPDRFSGHQFPNYSSELNVNALLLGDSALYLCASSLVQGYQETQYFGPGTRLLVL.

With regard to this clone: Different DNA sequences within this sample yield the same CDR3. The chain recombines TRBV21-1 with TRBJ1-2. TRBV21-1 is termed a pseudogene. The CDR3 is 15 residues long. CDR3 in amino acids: CASAPGEGNNYGYTF. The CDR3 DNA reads TGTGCCAGCGCCCCGGGGGAGGGGAATAACTATGGCTACACCTTC.

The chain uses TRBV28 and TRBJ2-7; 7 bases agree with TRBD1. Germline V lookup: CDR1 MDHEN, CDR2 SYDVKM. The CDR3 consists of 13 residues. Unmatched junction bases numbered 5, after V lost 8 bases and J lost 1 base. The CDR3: CASYGTESYEQYF. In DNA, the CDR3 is TGTGCCAGCTATGGGACAGAGTCCTACGAGCAGTACTTC.

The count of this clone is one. In DNA form, the CDR3 reads TGTGCCAGCAGCTCCCTCCCTCTTGAGGGCTACACCTTC. Encoded protein: CASSSLPLEGYTF. The chain recombines TRBV7-9 with TRBJ1-2; no clear D. Trimming stripped 4 bases from V and 8 bases from J, with 14 bases between. This CDR3 is built from 13 residues. The germline gives CDR1 SEHNR, CDR2 FQNEAQ (reference sequence).

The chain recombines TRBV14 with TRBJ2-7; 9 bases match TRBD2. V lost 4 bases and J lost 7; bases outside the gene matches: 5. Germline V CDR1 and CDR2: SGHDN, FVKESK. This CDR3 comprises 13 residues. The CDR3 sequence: CASSLAGAWEQYF. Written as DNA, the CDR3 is TGTGCCAGCAGCCTAGCGGGAGCATGGGAGCAGTACTTC.

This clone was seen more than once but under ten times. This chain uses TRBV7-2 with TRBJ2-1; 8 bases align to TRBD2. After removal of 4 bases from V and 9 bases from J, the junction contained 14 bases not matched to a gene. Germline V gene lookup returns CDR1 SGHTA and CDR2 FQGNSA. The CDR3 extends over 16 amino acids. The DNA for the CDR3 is TGTGCCAGCAGCTCCCGTGAGCGGGGGACTTTCCGTGAGCAGTTCTTC. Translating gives CASSSRERGTFREQFF.

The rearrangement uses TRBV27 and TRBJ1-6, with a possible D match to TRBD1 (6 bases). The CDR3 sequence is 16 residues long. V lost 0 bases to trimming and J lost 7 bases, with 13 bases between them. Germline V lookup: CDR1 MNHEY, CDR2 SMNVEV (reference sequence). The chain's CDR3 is CASSLSQGKFNSPLHF. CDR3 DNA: TGTGCCAGCAGTTTATCACAGGGAAAATTCAATTCACCCCTCCACTTT.

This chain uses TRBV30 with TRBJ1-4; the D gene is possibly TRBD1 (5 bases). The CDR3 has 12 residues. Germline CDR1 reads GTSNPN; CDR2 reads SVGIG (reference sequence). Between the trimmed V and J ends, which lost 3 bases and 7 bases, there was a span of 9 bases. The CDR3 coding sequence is TGTGCCTGGAGGCTAGGGGTTGAAAAACTGTTTTTT. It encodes CAWRLGVEKLFF.

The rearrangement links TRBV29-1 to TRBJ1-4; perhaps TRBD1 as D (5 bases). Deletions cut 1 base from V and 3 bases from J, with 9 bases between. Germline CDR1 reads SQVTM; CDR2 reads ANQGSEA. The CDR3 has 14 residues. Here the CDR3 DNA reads TGCAGCGTTGAAGGGGGCAAGGCTAATGAAAAACTGTTTTTT. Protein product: CSVEGGKANEKLFF.

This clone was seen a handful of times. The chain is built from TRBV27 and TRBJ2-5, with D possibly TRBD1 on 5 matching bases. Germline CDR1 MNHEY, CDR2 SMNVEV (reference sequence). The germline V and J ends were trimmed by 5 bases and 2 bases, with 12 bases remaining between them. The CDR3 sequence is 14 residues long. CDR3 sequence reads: CASSPQGDQETQYF. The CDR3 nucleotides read TGTGCCAGCAGTCCTCAAGGGGATCAAGAGACCCAGTACTTC.

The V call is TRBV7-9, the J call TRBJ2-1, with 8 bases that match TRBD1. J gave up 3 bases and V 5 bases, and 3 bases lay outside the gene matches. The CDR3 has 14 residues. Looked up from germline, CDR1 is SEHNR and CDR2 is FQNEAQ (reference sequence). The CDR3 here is CASSSTGGYNEQFF. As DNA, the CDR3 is TGTGCCAGCAGCAGCACAGGGGGCTACAATGAGCAGTTCTTC. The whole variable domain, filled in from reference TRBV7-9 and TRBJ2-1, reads DTGVSQNPRHKITKRGQNVTFRCDPISEHNRLYWYRQTLGQGPEFLTYFQNEAQLEKSRLLSDRFSAERPKGSFSTLEIQRTEQGDSAMYLCASSSTGGYNEQFFGPGTRLTVL.

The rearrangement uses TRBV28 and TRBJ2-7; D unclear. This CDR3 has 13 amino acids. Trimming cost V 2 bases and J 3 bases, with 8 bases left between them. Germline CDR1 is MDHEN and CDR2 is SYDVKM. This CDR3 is CASSLGQNYEQYF. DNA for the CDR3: TGTGCCAGCAGTTTAGGGCAGAACTACGAGCAGTACTTC.

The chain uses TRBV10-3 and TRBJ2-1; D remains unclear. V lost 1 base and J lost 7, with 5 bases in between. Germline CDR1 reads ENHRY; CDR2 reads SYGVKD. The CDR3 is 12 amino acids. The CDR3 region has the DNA TGTGCCATCAGTGAGTGGAGTAATGAGCAGTTCTTC. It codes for CAISEWSNEQFF.

CDR3: CASTGDSNSPLHF. DNA of the CDR3: TGTGCCAGTACTGGGGACAGCAATTCACCCCTCCACTTT. The J gene is TRBJ1-6, the V gene TRBV19; 7 nucleotides line up with TRBD1. Unmatched junction bases numbered 4, after V lost 7 bases and J lost 7 bases. This CDR3 region has 13 residues. Germline CDR1 LNHDA, CDR2 SQIVND (reference sequence).

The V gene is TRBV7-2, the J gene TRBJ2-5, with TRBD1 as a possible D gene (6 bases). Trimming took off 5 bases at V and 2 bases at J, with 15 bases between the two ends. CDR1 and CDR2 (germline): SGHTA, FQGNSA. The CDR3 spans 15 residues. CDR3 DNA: TGTGCCAGCAGCCGCGGACAGCAACCTCAAGAGACCCAGTACTTC. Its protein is CASSRGQQPQETQYF.

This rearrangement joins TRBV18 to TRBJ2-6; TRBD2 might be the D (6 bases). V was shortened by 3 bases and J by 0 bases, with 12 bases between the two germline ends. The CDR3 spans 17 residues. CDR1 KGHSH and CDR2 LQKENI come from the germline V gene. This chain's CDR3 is CASSPRGTVSGANVLTF. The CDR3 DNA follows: TGTGCCAGCTCACCCCGCGGGACCGTCTCTGGGGCCAACGTCCTGACTTTC.

The DNA of the CDR3 is TGTGCCAGCAGCCAACCCACTTCCGCGACAGCCCCCGGGGAGCTGTTTTTT. Translating gives CASSQPTSATAPGELFF. V is TRBV2 and J is TRBJ2-2; TRBD1 is a possible D gene (5 bases). Looked up from germline, CDR1 is SNHLY and CDR2 is FYNNEI. V lost 6 bases and J 6 bases, leaving 23 bases between the germline ends. CDR3 length: 17 amino acids.

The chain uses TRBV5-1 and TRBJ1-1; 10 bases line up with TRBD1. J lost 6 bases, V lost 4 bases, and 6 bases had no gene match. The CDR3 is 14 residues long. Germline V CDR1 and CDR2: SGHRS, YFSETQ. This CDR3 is CASSATGGSSEAFF. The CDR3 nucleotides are TGCGCCAGCAGCGCGACAGGGGGCAGCTCTGAAGCTTTCTTT.

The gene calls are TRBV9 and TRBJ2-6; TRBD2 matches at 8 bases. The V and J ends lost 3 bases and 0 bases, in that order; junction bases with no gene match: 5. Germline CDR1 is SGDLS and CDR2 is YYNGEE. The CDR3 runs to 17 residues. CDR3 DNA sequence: TGTGCCAGCAGCGGAGCGGGAGTCCCCTCTGGGGCCAACGTCCTGACTTTC. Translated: CASSGAGVPSGANVLTF.

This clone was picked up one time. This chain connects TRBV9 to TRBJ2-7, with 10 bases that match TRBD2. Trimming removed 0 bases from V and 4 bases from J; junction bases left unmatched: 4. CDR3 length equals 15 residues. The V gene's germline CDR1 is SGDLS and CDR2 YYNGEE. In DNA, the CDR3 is TGTGCCAGCAGCGTAGGCCCTAGCGGGGGTTACGAGCAGTACTTC. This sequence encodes CASSVGPSGGYEQYF.

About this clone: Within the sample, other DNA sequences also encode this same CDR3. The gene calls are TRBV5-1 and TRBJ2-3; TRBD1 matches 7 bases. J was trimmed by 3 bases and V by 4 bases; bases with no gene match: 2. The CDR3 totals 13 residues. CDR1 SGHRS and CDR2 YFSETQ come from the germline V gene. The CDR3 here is CASSLQGTDTQYF. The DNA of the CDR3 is TGCGCCAGCAGCCTACAGGGGACAGATACGCAGTATTTT.